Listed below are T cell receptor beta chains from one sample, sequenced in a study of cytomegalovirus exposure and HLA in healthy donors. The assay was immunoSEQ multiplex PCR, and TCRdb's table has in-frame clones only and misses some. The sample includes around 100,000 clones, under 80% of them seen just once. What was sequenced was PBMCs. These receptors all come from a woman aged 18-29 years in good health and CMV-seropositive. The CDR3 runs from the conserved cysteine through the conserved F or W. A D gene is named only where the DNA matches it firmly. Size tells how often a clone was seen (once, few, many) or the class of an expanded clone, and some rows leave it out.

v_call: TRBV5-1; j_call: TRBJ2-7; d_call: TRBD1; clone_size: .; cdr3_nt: TGCGCCAGCAGACCGGACAGGGGGCAGTACGAGCAGTACTTC; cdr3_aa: CASRPDRGQYEQYF
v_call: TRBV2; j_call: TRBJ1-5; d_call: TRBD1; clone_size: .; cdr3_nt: TGTGCCAGCAGTGGGGGACAGGAAAAACTTTATAGCAATCAGCCCCAGCATTTT; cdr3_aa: CASSGGQEKLYSNQPQHF
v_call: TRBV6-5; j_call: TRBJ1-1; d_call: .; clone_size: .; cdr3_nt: TGTGCCAGCAGTTACGCCAGGGTTTACGGCACTGAAGCTTTCTTT; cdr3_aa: CASSYARVYGTEAFF
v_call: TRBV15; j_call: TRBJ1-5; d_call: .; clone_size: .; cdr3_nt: TGTGCCACCAGCTACAGGGTGGGCAATCAGCCCCAGCATTTT; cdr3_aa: CATSYRVGNQPQHF
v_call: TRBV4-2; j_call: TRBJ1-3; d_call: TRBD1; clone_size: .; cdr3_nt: TGTGCCAGCAGAACAGGGGATGGAAACACCATATATTTT; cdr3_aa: CASRTGDGNTIYF
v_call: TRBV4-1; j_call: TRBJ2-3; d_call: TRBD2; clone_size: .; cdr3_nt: TGCGCCAGCAGCCCGACTAGCGGGAGCGCTACGCAGTATTTT; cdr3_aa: CASSPTSGSATQYF
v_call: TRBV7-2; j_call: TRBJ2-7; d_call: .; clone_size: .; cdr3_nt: TGTGCCAGCAGCTTTGGCCAAGCGACCTACGAGCAGTACTTC; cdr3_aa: CASSFGQATYEQYF
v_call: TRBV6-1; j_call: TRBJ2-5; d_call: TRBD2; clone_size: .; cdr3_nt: TGTGCCAGCAGTGCGGGACTAGCGGGGGGGCGGGAGACCCAGTACTTC; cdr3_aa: CASSAGLAGGRETQYF
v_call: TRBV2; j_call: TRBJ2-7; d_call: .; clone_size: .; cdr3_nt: TGTGCCAGCAGAACACAAGCCGCGGGGCAGTACTTC; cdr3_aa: CASRTQAAGQYF
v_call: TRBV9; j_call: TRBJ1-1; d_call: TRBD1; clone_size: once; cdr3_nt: TGTGCCAGCAGCGTAGCAGCAGGGGGCACTGAAGCTTTCTTT; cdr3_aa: CASSVAAGGTEAFF
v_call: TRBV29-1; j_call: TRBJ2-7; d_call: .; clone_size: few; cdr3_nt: TGCAGCGCCACTTCAGCCCAGGGCGGCTACGAGCAGTACTTC; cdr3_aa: CSATSAQGGYEQYF
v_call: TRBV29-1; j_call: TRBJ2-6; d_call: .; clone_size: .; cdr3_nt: TGCAGCGTTGAAGATCCACCGCGCACCGGACTCTCTGGGGCCAACGTCCTGACTTTC; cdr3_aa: CSVEDPPRTGLSGANVLTF
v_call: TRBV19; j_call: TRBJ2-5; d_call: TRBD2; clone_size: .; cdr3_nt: TGTGCCAGTAGTCCCCACTCTGTAGCGGGGGGAGAGACCCAGTACTTC; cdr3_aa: CASSPHSVAGGETQYF
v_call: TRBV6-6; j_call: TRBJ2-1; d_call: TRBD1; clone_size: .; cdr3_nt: TGTGCCAGCAGTTCCGGGACAGGGGCGACGGTTGAGCAGTTCTTC; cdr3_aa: CASSSGTGATVEQFF
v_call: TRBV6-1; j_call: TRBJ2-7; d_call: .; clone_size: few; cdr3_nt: TGTGCCAGCGCAACAGGGCCTACGATCTACGAGCAGTACTTC; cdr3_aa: CASATGPTIYEQYF
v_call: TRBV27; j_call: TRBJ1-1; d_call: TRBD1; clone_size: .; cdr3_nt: TGTGCCAGCAGTGGCAAGGGACAGCTGAACACTGAAGCTTTCTTT; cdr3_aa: CASSGKGQLNTEAFF